The 7 T cell receptor beta chains below were found in one sample sequenced in a study of low-dose radiotherapy and immunotherapy resistance in tumors. First-strand cDNA used TRAV- and TRBV-specific primers, covering alpha and beta chains. Over 20 PCR cycles, TCRs were amplified from a constant-region primer and V-primer adapter. TCRdb analysed the reads with MiXCR anew, one entry per CDR3 protein. Counted here are 65,000 to 90,000 distinct CDR3 sequences, approximately 17% occurring once; the ten biggest clones make up 4.5% to 7.5%. Noted time point: before trial treatment. The material sequenced was PBMCs, taken before treatment. The receptors come from a male donor with prostate cancer.

This clonotype was observed many times. The V gene is TRBV6-6, the J gene TRBJ2-7; 12 positions match TRBD2. CDR1 is MNHNY and CDR2 is SVGAGI in the germline V gene (reference sequence). The V and J ends lost 6 bases and 6 bases, in that order; junction bases with no gene match: 9. CDR3 size: 15 residues. For the CDR3, the DNA is TGTGCCAGCAGAAACCCTAGCGGGGGGGCGGGCGAGCAGTACTTC. It encodes CASRNPSGGAGEQYF.

This clonotype was seen ten or more times. This rearrangement joins TRBV19 to TRBJ2-7; D is possibly TRBD1 (6 bases). Germline V gives CDR1 LNHDA, CDR2 SQIVND (reference sequence). The germline V and J ends were trimmed by 2 bases and 3 bases, with 11 bases remaining between them. This CDR3 comprises 14 residues. CDR3 residues: CASSITTGNYEQYF. For the CDR3, the DNA is TGTGCCAGTAGTATAACGACAGGAAACTACGAGCAGTACTTC.

The chain has TRBV7-3 and TRBJ2-3; unclear D gene. The germline CDR1 and CDR2 sequences are SGHTA and FQGTGA. V shed 0 bases and J shed 0 bases, with 10 bases lying between them. This CDR3 is built from 16 residues. This CDR3 reads CASSLTARTSTDTQYF. CDR3 bases: TGTGCCAGCAGCTTAACGGCTCGAACTAGCACAGATACGCAGTATTTT.

In this sample, this clonotype turned up many times. The chain combines TRBV3-1 with TRBJ2-2; 10 nucleotides agree with TRBD1. Germline V lookup: CDR1 LGHDT, CDR2 YNNKEL (reference sequence). Trimming cost V 4 bases and J 4 bases; bases outside gene matches: 6. The CDR3 has 16 amino acids. The DNA of the CDR3 is TGTGCCAGCAGCCGTGACAGGGGGCGAGTCACCGGGGAGCTGTTTTTT. It codes for CASSRDRGRVTGELFF.

This chain connects TRBV5-6 to TRBJ1-1; the match to TRBD1 covers 8 bases. The CDR3 has 15 amino acids. V was clipped by 4 bases and J by 1 base; unmatched bases: 6. Germline CDR1 is SGHDT and CDR2 is YYEEEE. This CDR3 is CASSRRTGQNTEAFF. CDR3 sequence (DNA): TGTGCCAGCAGCAGACGGACAGGGCAGAACACTGAAGCTTTCTTT. Full variable domain (missing parts from reference TRBV5-6 and TRBJ1-1): DAGVTQSPTHLIKTRGQQVTLRCSPKSGHDTVSWYQQALGQGPQFIFQYYEEEERQRGNFPDRFSGHQFPNYSSELNVNALLLGDSALYLCASSRRTGQNTEAFFGQGTRLTVV.

This clonotype came up many times. V gene TRBV3-1 combines with J gene TRBJ2-1; TRBD1 agrees at 9 bases. V lost 2 bases, J lost 5 bases, and 7 bases stayed unmatched. The CDR3 spans 16 residues. Germline CDR1 is LGHDT and CDR2 is YNNKEL (reference sequence). The CDR3, as DNA: TGTGCCAGCAGCCAAAGACAGGGGGTCTTAGACAATGAGCAGTTCTTC. It translates to CASSQRQGVLDNEQFF.

The V call is TRBV3-1, the J call TRBJ2-4; no firm D call. The CDR3 runs to 15 residues. In germline, CDR1 is LGHDT, CDR2 YNNKEL (reference sequence). Trimming took off 1 base at V and 5 bases at J, with 12 bases between the two ends. CDR3 amino acids: CASSQVLRAENIQYF. The CDR3 region has the DNA TGTGCCAGCAGCCAAGTCCTTCGGGCAGAAAACATTCAGTACTTC. The complete variable domain, with remaining parts taken from reference TRBV3-1 and TRBJ2-4, reads DTAVSQTPKYLVTQMGNDKSIKCEQNLGHDTMYWYKQDSKKFLKIMFSYNNKELIINETVPNRFSPKSPDKAHLNLHINSLELGDSAVYFCASSQVLRAENIQYFGAGTRLSVL.